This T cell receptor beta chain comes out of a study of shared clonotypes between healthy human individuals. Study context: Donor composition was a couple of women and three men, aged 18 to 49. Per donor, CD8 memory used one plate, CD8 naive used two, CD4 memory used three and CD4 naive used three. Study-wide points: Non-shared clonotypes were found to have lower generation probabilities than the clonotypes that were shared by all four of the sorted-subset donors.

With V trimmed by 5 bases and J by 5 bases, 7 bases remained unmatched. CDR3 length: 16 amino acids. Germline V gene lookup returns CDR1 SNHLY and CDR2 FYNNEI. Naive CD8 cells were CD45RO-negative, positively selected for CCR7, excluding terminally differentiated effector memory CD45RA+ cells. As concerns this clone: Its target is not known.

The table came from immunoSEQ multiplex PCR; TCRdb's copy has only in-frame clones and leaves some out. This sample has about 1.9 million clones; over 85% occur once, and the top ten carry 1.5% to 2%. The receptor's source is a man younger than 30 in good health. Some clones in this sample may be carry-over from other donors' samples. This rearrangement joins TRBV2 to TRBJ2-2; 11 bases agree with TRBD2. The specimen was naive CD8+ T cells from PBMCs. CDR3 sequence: CASSFSLAGDTGELFF. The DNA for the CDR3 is TGTGCCAGCAGTTTTTCACTAGCGGGAGATACCGGGGAGCTGTTTTTT.